The 4 T cell receptor beta chains below were found in one sample sequenced in a study of identifying expanded T cells in peripheral blood. Sequencing was performed with immunoSEQ multiplex PCR; in TCRdb, only in-frame clones are kept and a portion is missing. The repertoire has tens of thousands of clones, roughly 84% of them found once; the top ten carry less than 20%. Sequencing was done on a sample of blood. The receptors shown here come from a person between 18 and 75 years old in good health.

This sequence joins TRBV29-1 and TRBJ2-7, with TRBD1 identical over 9 bases. The CDR3 length is 14 residues. Germline V lookup: CDR1 SQVTM, CDR2 ANQGSEA. V trimming: 0 bases; J trimming: 2 bases; junction bases outside the gene matches: 2. The DNA for the CDR3 is TGCAGCGTTGAAGACGGGACAGGGACCTACGAGCAGTACTTC. Translated, it gives CSVEDGTGTYEQYF.

The V call is TRBV18, the J call TRBJ2-2; TRBD1 is a possible D gene (5 bases). V was trimmed by 0 bases and J by 3 bases, leaving 14 bases between them. This CDR3 contains 17 residues. CDR1 is KGHSH and CDR2 is LQKENI in the germline V gene. The chain's CDR3 is CASSPPIGVLDTGELFF. In nucleotides, the CDR3 is TGTGCCAGCTCACCACCGATAGGGGTTTTGGACACCGGGGAGCTGTTTTTT.

The V and J genes are TRBV27 and TRBJ2-7, with 7 bases that match TRBD2. CDR1 is MNHEY and CDR2 is SMNVEV in the germline V gene (reference sequence). This CDR3 has 15 amino acids. With 8 bases clipped from V and 2 bases from J, the junction kept 12 bases outside the gene matches. CDR3 residues: CASSFFSGPTYEQYF. CDR3 nucleotide sequence: TGTGCCAGCTCGTTTTTTAGCGGGCCAACCTACGAGCAGTACTTC.

V usage is TRBV6-5 and J usage is TRBJ1-1; 7 bases line up with TRBD1. The CDR3 loop spans 14 amino acids. Germline values: CDR1 MNHEY, CDR2 SVGAGI. With 6 bases clipped from V and 2 bases from J, the junction kept 6 bases outside the gene matches. This CDR3 is CASRTGQANTEAFF. DNA for the CDR3: TGTGCCAGCAGGACAGGACAGGCCAACACTGAAGCTTTCTTT.